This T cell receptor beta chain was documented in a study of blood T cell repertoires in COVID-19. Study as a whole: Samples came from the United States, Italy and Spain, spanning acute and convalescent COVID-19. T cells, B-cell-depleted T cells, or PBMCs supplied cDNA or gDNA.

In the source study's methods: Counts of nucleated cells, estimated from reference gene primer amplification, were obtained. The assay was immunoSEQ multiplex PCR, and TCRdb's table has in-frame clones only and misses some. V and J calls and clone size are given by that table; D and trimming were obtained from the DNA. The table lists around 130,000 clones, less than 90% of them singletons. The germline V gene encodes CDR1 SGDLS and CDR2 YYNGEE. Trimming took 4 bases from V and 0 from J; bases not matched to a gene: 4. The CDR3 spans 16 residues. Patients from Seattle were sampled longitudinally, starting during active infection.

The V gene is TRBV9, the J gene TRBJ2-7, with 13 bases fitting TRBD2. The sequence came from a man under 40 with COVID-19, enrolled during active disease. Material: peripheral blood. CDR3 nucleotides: TGTGCCAGCAGCTTAGGGACTAGCGGGATCTCCTACGAGCAGTACTTC. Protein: CASSLGTSGISYEQYF.